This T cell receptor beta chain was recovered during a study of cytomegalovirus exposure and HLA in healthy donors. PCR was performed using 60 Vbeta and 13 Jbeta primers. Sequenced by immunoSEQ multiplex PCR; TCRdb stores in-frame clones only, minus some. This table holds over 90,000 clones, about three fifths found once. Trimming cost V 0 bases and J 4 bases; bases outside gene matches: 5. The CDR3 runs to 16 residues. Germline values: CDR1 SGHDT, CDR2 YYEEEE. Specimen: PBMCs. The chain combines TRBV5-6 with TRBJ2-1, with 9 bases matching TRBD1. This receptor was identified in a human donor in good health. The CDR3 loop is CASSLEDRGIYNEQFF. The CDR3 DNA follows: TGTGCCAGCAGCTTGGAGGACAGGGGTATATACAATGAGCAGTTCTTC.